A selection of T cell receptor beta chains follows, all from one sample in a study of blood T cell repertoires in COVID-19. Data came from immunoSEQ multiplex PCR; TCRdb stores just in-frame clones and leaves some out. Of about 240,000 clones listed, roughly 80% are singletons. Input material: PBMCs or T cells enriched from blood (not recorded which). These receptors all stem from a woman between 35 and 50 years old who had been exposed to COVID-19. Both conserved end residues are trimmed from each CDR3. A D gene is named only where the DNA matches it firmly.

TRBV24-1	NA	TRBJ2-2	ATSDFWPGDTGELF
TRBV5-6	NA	TRBJ1-1	ASSLALEAF
TRBV5-1	TRBD2	TRBJ2-1	ASSFLAGTYNEQF
TRBV5-6	NA	TRBJ1-2	ASSLSRGWSGYT
TRBV9	NA	TRBJ2-7	ASNPDGFSYEQY
TRBV7-3	TRBD2	TRBJ2-3	ASSSKMPGLAGVTDTQY
TRBV27	NA	TRBJ1-5	ASSWGGDNQPQH
TRBV15	TRBD1	TRBJ2-7	ATSRTTGTGVYEQY
TRBV5-8	NA	TRBJ2-6	ASSLARRSGANVLT
TRBV7-9	NA	TRBJ2-7	ASSLARWAFYEQY
TRBV12-5	TRBD2	TRBJ2-1	ASGLSLAGGSNEQF
TRBV6-5	NA	TRBJ1-2	ASSPGDLLNYGYT
TRBV7-9	TRBD1	TRBJ1-2	ASSRWTGGAPNYGYT
TRBV7-3	TRBD1	TRBJ1-6	ASSRQGMGSPLH
TRBV11-1	TRBD1	TRBJ2-7	ASSLRQGVSYEQY
TRBV5-1	NA	TRBJ1-4	ASSPGSNEKLF
TRBV7-9	TRBD1	TRBJ2-1	ASSWTGTYNEQF
TRBV7-2	NA	TRBJ2-3	ASSSNGGTDTQY
TRBV7-6	TRBD1	TRBJ1-1	ASSRTGVGNTEAF
TRBV18	TRBD2	TRBJ2-1	ASSPRGGALNEQF
TRBV6-5	TRBD1	TRBJ1-2	ASSNRQGILSGYT
TRBV7-3	NA	TRBJ1-1	ASSLGQNTEAF
TRBV5-1	NA	TRBJ1-2	ASSPILDSTSGYT
TRBV5-6	NA	TRBJ1-1	ASTFIGGGTEAF
TRBV11-1	NA	TRBJ1-1	ASSLVSGWGTEAF
TRBV6-4	NA	TRBJ2-6	ACQPIGALHSGANVLT
TRBV6-1	TRBD2	TRBJ2-5	ASSEPGSGGQETQY
TRBV5-1	TRBD1	TRBJ2-5	ASSRRTGGQETQY
TRBV7-9	NA	TRBJ1-1	ASSLRAEAF
TRBV7-4	TRBD2	TRBJ2-7	ASSHLMGGGEVYEQY
TRBV5-1	TRBD1	TRBJ1-2	ASSLSPDRGDYGYT
TRBV5-1	NA	TRBJ1-5	ASSLMAGNQPQH
TRBV18	NA	TRBJ1-1	ASSPDTEAF
TRBV30	TRBD1	TRBJ1-1	AWREQGTGLQAF
TRBV5-1	NA	TRBJ2-1	ASSFEGGVWNEQF
TRBV5-1	NA	TRBJ2-4	ASTPSRGEELY
TRBV7-9	NA	TRBJ1-3	ASSSGVWGNTIY
TRBV11-1	TRBD2	TRBJ2-1	ASSLGRGDSNEQF
TRBV12-3/TRBV12-4	TRBD1	TRBJ1-5	ASTRRGQAPQH
TRBV18	TRBD1	TRBJ1-5	ASSRDRAPSGNQPQH
TRBV5-4	TRBD2	TRBJ2-1	ASSLGRSRLAGGEQF
TRBV11-2	NA	TRBJ1-4	ASSSSRDFYGNEKLF